This T cell receptor (beta chain) was identified in a study of regulatory T cells in long-lasting Graves disease. The study's findings and limits: Patients whose Graves' disease persisted exhibited lower TCR diversity than those newly diagnosed. Analyses excluded thyroid tissue, covering peripheral blood alone.

This clonotype occurred a few times. Its antigen is unknown. CDR3-region Arm-PCR and iRepertoire HTBI primers produced the TCR beta libraries. MiXCR, applied by TCRdb to the multiplex PCR reads, yields one record per CDR3 protein. The sample consists of about 660,000 distinct CDR3 sequences, 25% to 35% of them appearing once. Time point indicated: persistent/refractory GD, antithyroid drugs over 5 years with positive TRAb. PBMC-extracted RNA yielded the TCR library. A volume of about 9 milliliters of peripheral blood was collected in EDTA tubes. The source of this sequence is a female donor with Graves disease. The sample here was peripheral blood mononuclear cells (PBMCs), taken when the disease was refractory, from a patient treated with antithyroid drugs.

CDR3 residues: CASSRPGSPLHF. The CDR3 region has the DNA TGTGCCAGCAGCCGCCCCGGATCACCCCTCCACTTT. The chain links TRBV12-3 or TRBV12-4 to TRBJ1-6; D remains ambiguous. The germline V and J ends were trimmed by 6 bases and 10 bases, with 10 bases remaining between them. This CDR3 has 12 residues.